Presented here are 30 T cell receptor beta chains from one specimen sequenced in a study of cytomegalovirus exposure and HLA in healthy donors. Use of 60 Vbeta and 13 Jbeta primers characterized the PCR. Only in-frame clones appear in the TCRdb table, and some are missing; sequencing was by immunoSEQ multiplex PCR. The sample has some 120,000 clones, just under 75% seen once. The specimen was PBMCs. These TCRs come from a man aged 55 to 70 in good health and CMV-seropositive.

This clone was seen a few times. The CDR3 DNA reads as TGTGCCAGTAGCGCGGGGACGGCCGAATGGGAGACCCAGTACTTC. Its translation is CASSAGTAEWETQYF. The chain employs TRBV19 and TRBJ2-5; a possible D gene is TRBD2 (6 bases). V gave up 6 bases and J gave up 5 bases, with 19 bases separating them. The CDR3 is 15 residues long. Per the germline V gene, CDR1 is LNHDA and CDR2 is SQIVND (reference sequence).

This clone was seen a handful of times. The chain is built from TRBV7-9 and TRBJ1-4, with TRBD1 matching over 9 bases. The ends lost 5 bases at V and 8 bases at J; junction bases unmatched: 6. This CDR3 has 14 amino acids. Germline V CDR1 and CDR2: SEHNR, FQNEAQ (reference sequence). The CDR3 DNA reads as TGTGCCAGCAGCCAGGGACAGGGAAGAGAAAAACTGTTTTTT. Protein sequence: CASSQGQGREKLFF.

This chain links TRBV7-6 with TRBJ2-1; 11 bases map to TRBD1. The CDR3 has 17 amino acids. V lost 1 base and J lost 7; bases outside the gene matches: 9. Germline values: CDR1 SGHVS, CDR2 FNYEAQ. CDR3 DNA sequence: TGTGCCAGCAGCTTAGGACCCCGGGACAGGGGGGGGAATGAGCAGTTCTTC. Encoded protein: CASSLGPRDRGGNEQFF. Drawing the rest from reference TRBV7-6 and TRBJ2-1, the complete variable domain is GAGVSQSPRYKVTKRGQDVALRCDPISGHVSLYWYRQALGQGPEFLTYFNYEAQQDKSGLPNDRFSAERPEGSISTLTIQRTEQRDSAMYRCASSLGPRDRGGNEQFFGPGTRLTVL.

The chain links TRBV16 to TRBJ2-7; TRBD2 might be the D (6 bases). The germline V gene encodes CDR1 KGHSY and CDR2 FQNENV. V shed 1 base and J shed 4 bases, with 14 bases lying between them. This CDR3 spans 15 amino acids. CDR3 sequence: CASSQFGRREYEQYF. The CDR3 DNA reads as TGTGCCAGCAGCCAATTTGGGAGGCGGGAATACGAGCAGTACTTC. Full variable domain (missing parts from reference TRBV16 and TRBJ2-7): GEEVAQTPKHLVRGEGQKAKLYCAPIKGHSYVFWYQQVLKNEFKFLISFQNENVFDETGMPKERFSAKCLPNSPCSLEIQATKLEDSAVYFCASSQFGRREYEQYFGPGTRLTVT.

V gene TRBV5-5 combines with J gene TRBJ2-2; 7 bases fit TRBD1. J gave up 3 bases and V 4 bases, and 6 bases lay outside the gene matches. Per the germline V gene, CDR1 is SGHKS and CDR2 is YYEKEE (reference sequence). The CDR3 is 15 amino acids. CDR3 sequence (DNA): TGTGCCAGCAGCGCGACAGGGTCGTACACCGGGGAGCTGTTTTTT. Translation gives CASSATGSYTGELFF.

The J gene is TRBJ2-3, the V gene TRBV5-6; perhaps TRBD2 as D (5 bases). The CDR3 has 13 amino acids. V lost 5 bases and J 3 bases, leaving 10 bases between the germline ends. Germline CDR1 is SGHDT and CDR2 is YYEEEE. The CDR3 region has the DNA TGTGCCAGCAGTTTTGGGGAGACAGATACGCAGTATTTT. Its translation: CASSFGETDTQYF.

The V call is TRBV10-3, the J call TRBJ2-2, with TRBD2 matching 8 bases. Losses at the gene ends were 6 bases for V and 5 bases for J; bases not matched to a gene: 14. The CDR3 has 17 amino acids. Germline V gene data show CDR1 as ENHRY and CDR2 as SYGVKD. In nucleotides, the CDR3 is TGTGCCATCAGCCTCGCGGGGGGCCCGGTGGGGACCGGGGAGCTGTTTTTT. Amino acid sequence: CAISLAGGPVGTGELFF.

This CDR3 reads CASSPMGQGGNQPQHF. CDR3 nucleotide sequence: TGTGCCAGCAGTCCAATGGGACAGGGAGGCAATCAGCCCCAGCATTTT. This chain links TRBV28 with TRBJ1-5; TRBD1 matches at 9 bases. Losses at the gene ends were 5 bases for V and 2 bases for J; bases not matched to a gene: 7. CDR1 MDHEN and CDR2 SYDVKM come from the germline V gene. The CDR3 totals 16 residues.

This clone was observed a few times. This chain joins TRBV7-6 and TRBJ1-6; the D gene is possibly TRBD1 (6 bases). CDR1 and CDR2 (germline): SGHVS, FNYEAQ. The CDR3 consists of 13 residues. V gave up 4 bases and J gave up 11 bases, with 12 bases separating them. CDR3 DNA sequence: TGTGCCAGCAGCTCACAGGGTTCGACACCCCTCCACTTT. It codes for CASSSQGSTPLHF.

The J gene is TRBJ2-5, the V gene TRBV2; TRBD2 matches at 9 bases. CDR1 is SNHLY and CDR2 is FYNNEI in the germline V gene. With 3 bases clipped from V and 5 bases from J, the junction kept 4 bases outside the gene matches. CDR3 length equals 14 residues. The CDR3 sequence: CASSEGLASETQYF. CDR3 nucleotides: TGTGCCAGCAGTGAGGGACTAGCTAGTGAGACCCAGTACTTC. The full variable domain, with the rest looked up from reference TRBV2 and TRBJ2-5, is EPEVTQTPSHQVTQMGQEVILRCVPISNHLYFYWYRQILGQKVEFLVSFYNNEISEKSEIFDDQFSVERPDGSNFTLKIRSTKLEDSAMYFCASSEGLASETQYFGPGTRLLVL.

The chain has TRBV5-1 and TRBJ2-1, with unresolved D. Germline V gene lookup returns CDR1 SGHRS and CDR2 YFSETQ. V lost 6 bases and J 7 bases, leaving 8 bases between the germline ends. The CDR3 extends over 11 amino acids. The CDR3 bases are TGCGCCAGCACCTCTGCGAATGAGCAGTTCTTC. Translating gives CASTSANEQFF.

The chain recombines TRBV30 with TRBJ2-2, with D possibly matching TRBD1 (5 bases). This CDR3 is built from 14 residues. Looked up from germline, CDR1 is GTSNPN and CDR2 is SVGIG (reference sequence). V gave up 1 base and J gave up 5 bases, with 11 bases separating them. CDR3 sequence reads: CAWSGFKGTGELFF. The CDR3 DNA reads as TGTGCCTGGAGTGGATTCAAGGGGACCGGGGAGCTGTTTTTT.

This clone was recorded only once. The gene calls are TRBV11-2 and TRBJ2-1, with 8 bases fitting TRBD2. Germline V lookup: CDR1 SGHAT, CDR2 FQNNGV. The CDR3 sequence is 16 residues long. With V trimmed by 5 bases and J by 4 bases, 10 bases remained unmatched. The CDR3 loop reads CASSAPRGGIYNEQFF. In DNA form, the CDR3 reads TGTGCCAGCAGCGCACCCCGGGGGGGAATTTACAATGAGCAGTTCTTC.

In this sample, this clone turned up a few times. The genes are TRBV5-1 and TRBJ1-2, with D perhaps matching TRBD1 (5 bases). The CDR3 has 16 amino acids. The germline V gene has CDR1 SGHRS and CDR2 YFSETQ. With 1 base removed from V and 4 bases from J, the gap between germline ends came to 17 bases. The CDR3 DNA is TGCGCCAGCAGCTTGACGGGTGACAGAGACCCCTATGGCTACACCTTC. Its protein is CASSLTGDRDPYGYTF.

The chain links TRBV27 to TRBJ2-1; 7 nucleotides match TRBD1. Germline lookup yields CDR1 MNHEY and CDR2 SMNVEV (reference sequence). V lost 6 bases and J lost 0; bases outside the gene matches: 2. The CDR3 has 14 amino acids. For the CDR3, the DNA is TGTGCCAGCAGGACAGGGAGCTCCTACAATGAGCAGTTCTTC. Translated: CASRTGSSYNEQFF.

On this clone: Its ends do not fully match the called genes, so a read error is possible. This chain uses TRBV5-4 with TRBJ1-2; D perhaps matches TRBD1 (5 bases). The V gene's germline CDR1 is SGHNT and CDR2 YYREEE (reference sequence). The CDR3 length is 13 residues. As DNA, the CDR3 is TGTGCCAGCAGCTTGGGGCAGGGCGTAACCATGTCCTTC. Protein: CASSLGQGVTMSF.

This clone was observed a few times. Mismatch with germline at one junction end may stem from a read error. The gene calls are TRBV5-1 and TRBJ1-1, with 7 bases matching TRBD1. Per the germline V gene, CDR1 is SGHRS and CDR2 is YFSETQ. The CDR3 sequence is 14 residues long. CDR3 DNA: TGCGCCAGCAGTTTGGACAGGATGTACACTGAAGCTTTCTTT. Translation gives CASSLDRMYTEAFF.

The V call is TRBV4-2, the J call TRBJ1-2, with a tentative D call TRBD1 (5 bases). CDR1 and CDR2 from the germline V gene are LGHNA and YNFKEQ. Trimming removed 5 bases from V and 0 bases from J, with 10 bases in between. The CDR3 consists of 14 residues. The CDR3 here is CASSGAVTNYGYTF. For the CDR3, the DNA is TGTGCCAGCAGCGGGGCAGTCACTAACTATGGCTACACCTTC.

To note about this clone: This sample also contains other DNA sequences that code for the same CDR3. V usage is TRBV5-1 and J usage is TRBJ2-7; 7 bases match TRBD1. Germline V gives CDR1 SGHRS, CDR2 YFSETQ. After removal of 0 bases from V and 2 bases from J, the junction contained 2 bases not matched to a gene. The CDR3 spans 14 residues. The CDR3 reads CASSLGDSPYEQYF. Written as DNA, the CDR3 is TGCGCCAGCAGCTTGGGGGACAGCCCCTACGAGCAGTACTTC.

The chain employs TRBV7-8 and TRBJ1-2; TRBD1 might be the D (5 bases). The CDR3 has 15 residues. The germline V gene encodes CDR1 SGHVS and CDR2 FQNEAQ. V lost 6 bases and J 4 bases, leaving 18 bases between the germline ends. The CDR3 region is CASRLSGGASYGYTF. The CDR3 nucleotides read TGTGCCAGCAGATTGTCCGGGGGAGCCTCCTATGGCTACACCTTC.

The chain couples TRBV27 to TRBJ2-7, with TRBD2 as a possible D gene (6 bases). Germline-derived CDR1 and CDR2 are MNHEY and SMNVEV (reference sequence). The CDR3 is 16 amino acids. Trimming took off 8 bases at V and 7 bases at J, with 27 bases between the two ends. CDR3 nucleotide sequence: TGTGCCAGCGTCCCCTCGGCGGGAAACCTGGTGGGGGAGCAGTACTTC. Protein sequence: CASVPSAGNLVGEQYF.

The chain carries TRBV5-1 and TRBJ1-1, with TRBD1 as a possible D gene (6 bases). V was clipped by 3 bases and J by 3 bases, with 15 bases between them. The germline V gene encodes CDR1 SGHRS and CDR2 YFSETQ. The CDR3 has 15 residues. The CDR3 bases are TGCGCCAGCAGCTCCCTAGGGGGTGGCGACACTGAAGCTTTCTTT. This translates into CASSSLGGGDTEAFF.

This clone has a handful of counts. V and J are TRBV6-6 and TRBJ2-7, with D possibly TRBD1 on 5 matching bases. Germline assignment: CDR1 MNHNY and CDR2 SVGAGI (reference sequence). CDR3 length: 13 residues. V lost 4 bases and J 7 bases, leaving 14 bases between the germline ends. The CDR3 DNA reads TGTGCCAGCAGTTTCGCTTTAGGGGTAGAGCAGTACTTC. Translating it yields CASSFALGVEQYF.

The V and J genes are TRBV5-5 and TRBJ2-7; the D is unclear. Trimming stripped 3 bases from V and 6 bases from J, with 7 bases between. CDR1 and CDR2 (germline): SGHKS, YYEKEE (reference sequence). This CDR3 is 11 amino acids long. The CDR3 reads CASSYRFEQYF. The CDR3 nucleotides are TGTGCCAGCAGCTACAGATTCGAGCAGTACTTC.

The genes are TRBV5-1 and TRBJ2-3; 8 positions agree with TRBD2. V trimming: 4 bases; J trimming: 0 bases; junction bases outside the gene matches: 10. This CDR3 is 17 amino acids long. Germline V CDR1 and CDR2: SGHRS, YFSETQ. Here the CDR3 reads CASSLDVAGGSTDTQYF. CDR3 nucleotide sequence: TGCGCCAGCAGCCTGGACGTCGCGGGGGGTAGCACAGATACGCAGTATTTT.

This clone was seen a single time. The gene calls are TRBV28 and TRBJ2-4, with D possibly matching TRBD1 (6 bases). Germline-derived CDR1 and CDR2 are MDHEN and SYDVKM. Trimming removed 5 bases at V and 6 bases at J, with 11 bases between. This CDR3 has 13 amino acids. DNA for the CDR3: TGTGCCAGCAGTCCACAGGGTAGAAACATTCAGTACTTC. This translates into CASSPQGRNIQYF.

The rearrangement joins TRBV9 to TRBJ2-2; TRBD1 aligns across 9 bases. The germline V gene encodes CDR1 SGDLS and CDR2 YYNGEE. The J segment lost 0 bases and the V segment lost 4 bases, leaving 19 bases of the junction unmatched. This CDR3 has 21 amino acids. In DNA, the CDR3 is TGTGCCAGCAGCACACAGCCCGGGACAGGGTCTGCCATCCCGAACACCGGGGAGCTGTTTTTT. Translated, it gives CASSTQPGTGSAIPNTGELFF.

This clone was found a few times. V is TRBV2 and J is TRBJ2-7, with D hard to call. This CDR3 comprises 15 residues. Germline lookup yields CDR1 SNHLY and CDR2 FYNNEI. Trimming took off 2 bases at V and 0 bases at J, with 11 bases between the two ends. The CDR3 protein is CASSERSGYSYEQYF. CDR3 in DNA: TGTGCCAGCAGTGAAAGGTCAGGCTACTCCTACGAGCAGTACTTC.

V usage is TRBV6-1 and J usage is TRBJ2-7; TRBD2 matches 13 bases. V dropped 6 bases and J dropped 0; count of bases not matched to a gene: 2. The germline gives CDR1 MNHNS, CDR2 SASEGT. The CDR3 is made up of 15 amino acids. CDR3 nucleotide sequence: TGTGCCAGCAGGACTAGCGGGGGGAGCTCCTACGAGCAGTACTTC. Its translation: CASRTSGGSSYEQYF.

This chain links TRBV9 with TRBJ1-2, with a possible D match to TRBD1 (6 bases). The CDR3 loop spans 15 amino acids. Germline V gene sequence: CDR1 SGDLS, CDR2 YYNGEE. V gave up 5 bases and J gave up 4 bases, with 18 bases separating them. The CDR3 DNA is TGTGCCAGCAGTCCAACTACAGGGTCCGCCTATGGCTACACCTTC. It yields the protein CASSPTTGSAYGYTF. Based on the CDR3 plus reference TRBV9 and TRBJ1-2, the full variable domain is DSGVTQTPKHLITATGQRVTLRCSPRSGDLSVYWYQQSLDQGLQFLIQYYNGEERAKGNILERFSAQQFPDLHSELNLSSLELGDSALYFCASSPTTGSAYGYTFGSGTRLTVV.